These T cell receptor beta chains were read from a single sample in a study of blood T cell repertoires in COVID-19. Some clones are missing from TCRdb's copy, which holds only in-frame ones; the method was immunoSEQ multiplex PCR. The table lists over 150,000 clones, over 75% of them singletons. The sequencing input was peripheral blood. These receptor sequences come from a man aged 55 to 70 with COVID-19, enrolled during active disease. The conserved cysteine and the conserved F or W are not part of the CDR3 here.

>TRBJ2-1|TRBV19
ASRRTSGNYNEQF
>TRBJ2-2|TRBV28
ASTARGLGTGELF
>TRBJ1-2|TRBV7-3
ASSLMVGAGGYT
>TRBJ1-1|TRBV6-5
ASSYSRNTEAF
>TRBJ1-2|TRBV5-8
ASSLDRANYGYT
>TRBJ2-2|TRBV23-1
ASRETENTGELF
>TRBJ1-1|TRBV5-1
ASSRGDTLGTEAF
>TRBJ2-1|TRBV19
ASSTQYLNEQF
>TRBJ2-2|TRBV3-1/TRBV3-2
ASSRQGSTGELF
>TRBJ1-5|TRBV7-9
ASSFGSGSNQPQH
>TRBJ2-1|TRBV5-1
ASSLGRRRYNEQF
>TRBJ2-7|TRBV7-2
ASSYTAQAYEQY
>TRBJ1-1|TRBV19
ASQVAGNTEAF
>TRBJ1-5|TRBV19
ASSTLRGRGHDQPQH
>TRBJ2-2|TRBV7-9
ASTNQTRVYTGELF
>TRBJ1-1|TRBV2
ATLDSIMNTEAF
>TRBJ1-2|TRBV5-1
ASSLEAGAVPRGGYT
>TRBJ2-1|TRBV7-3
ASSLDGGPYNEQF
>TRBJ2-5|TRBV11-3
ASSRQGLETQY
>TRBJ2-1|TRBV5-8
ASSLDRVNEQF
>TRBJ1-1|TRBV27
ASRGTVGGTEAF
>TRBJ1-1|TRBV30
AWSVPPGRGAF
>TRBJ2-1|TRBV11-2
ASSPGLRSRGEQF
>TRBJ2-5|TRBV24-1
ATSTIAGGTQETQY
>TRBJ2-3|TRBV9
ASSVTPRTDTQY
>TRBJ2-5|TRBV15
ATSRGQQKTAQETQY
>TRBJ1-6|TRBV18
ASSPGTESPLH
>TRBJ1-2|TRBV7-9
ASSYETGGYGYT
>TRBJ1-2|TRBV7-3
ASSIRQGDGYT